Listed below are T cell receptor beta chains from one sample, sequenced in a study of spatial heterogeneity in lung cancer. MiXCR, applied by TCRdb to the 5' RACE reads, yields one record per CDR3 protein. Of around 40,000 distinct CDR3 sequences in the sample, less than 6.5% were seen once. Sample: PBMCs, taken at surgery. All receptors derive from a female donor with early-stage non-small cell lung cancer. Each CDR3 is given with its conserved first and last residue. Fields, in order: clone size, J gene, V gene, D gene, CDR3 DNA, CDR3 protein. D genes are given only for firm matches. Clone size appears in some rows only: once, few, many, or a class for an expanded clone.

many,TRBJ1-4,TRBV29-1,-,TGCAGCGTTGAAGTCGGGCTGCGTAATGAAAAACTGTTTTTT,CSVEVGLRNEKLFF
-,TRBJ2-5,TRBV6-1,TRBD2,TGTGCCAGCAGTCCGACTAGCGGGGGGGCCCCGGAGACCCAGTACTTC,CASSPTSGGAPETQYF
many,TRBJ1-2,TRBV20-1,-,TGCAGTGCTAGTCCACCGAACTATGGCTACACCTTC,CSASPPNYGYTF
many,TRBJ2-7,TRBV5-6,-,TGTGCCAGCAGCTCCGAACCGGGCGAGCAGTACTTC,CASSSEPGEQYF
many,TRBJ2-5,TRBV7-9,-,TGTGCCAGCAGCACCTACAGGGTCCAAGAGACCCAGTACTTC,CASSTYRVQETQYF
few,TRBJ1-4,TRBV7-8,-,TGTGCCAGCAGCTTAAACTTAGATGAAAAACTGTTTTTT,CASSLNLDEKLFF
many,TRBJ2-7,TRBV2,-,TGTGCCAGCAGTGTGAAGGTCGAGCAGTACTTC,CASSVKVEQYF
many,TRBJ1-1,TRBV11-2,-,TGTGCCAGCAGTTATCCGGGGGGCGCTTGGGTCACTGAAGCTTTCTTT,CASSYPGGAWVTEAFF
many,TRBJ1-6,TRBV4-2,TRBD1,TGTGCCAGCAGTCTCCCGGGACAGAATTCACCCCTCCACTTT,CASSLPGQNSPLHF
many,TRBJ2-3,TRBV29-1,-,TGCAGCGTTGTCCCCGGACTCACAGATACGCAGTATTTT,CSVVPGLTDTQYF
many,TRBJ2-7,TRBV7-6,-,TGTGCCAGCAGCTTAGGGGGATGGGCAGATGTTGCCTACGAGCAGTACTTC,CASSLGGWADVAYEQYF
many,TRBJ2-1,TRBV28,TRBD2,TGTGCCAGCAGTTTATTCGGCGGGGGGACGGAGAATGAGCAGTTCTTC,CASSLFGGGTENEQFF
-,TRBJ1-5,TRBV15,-,TGTGCCACCAGCAGAGGACAGGAGGGGGATCAGCCCCAGCATTTT,CATSRGQEGDQPQHF
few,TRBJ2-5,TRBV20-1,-,TGCAGTGCTAGCTCCGGGCCAGCCCCTCAAGAGACCCAGTACTTC,CSASSGPAPQETQYF
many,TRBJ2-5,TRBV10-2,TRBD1,TGCGCCAGCAGTCCAGGGGGCCGGGAGACCCAGTACTTC,CASSPGGRETQYF
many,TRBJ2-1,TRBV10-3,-,TGTGCCATCAGTGCGACGTACAATGAGCAGTTCTTC,CAISATYNEQFF
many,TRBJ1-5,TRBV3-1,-,TGTGCCAGCAGCCAAGCTGGGATCGGGGGGATGCCCCAGCATTTT,CASSQAGIGGMPQHF
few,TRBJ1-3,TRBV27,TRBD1,TGTGCCAGCAGCGGACAGGGAAGAAACACCATATATTTT,CASSGQGRNTIYF
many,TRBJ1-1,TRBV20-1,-,TGCAGTGCTAGAGATCCTAAGGGCGGCCAGGGAGCTTTCTTT,CSARDPKGGQGAFF
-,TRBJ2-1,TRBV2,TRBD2,TGTGCCAGCAAGGACGGGGGGAAATCCAATGAGCAGTTCTTC,CASKDGGKSNEQFF
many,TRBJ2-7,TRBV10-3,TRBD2,TGTGCCATCAGGAACAACCTGGGAGGGAACATCTACGAGCAGTACTTC,CAIRNNLGGNIYEQYF
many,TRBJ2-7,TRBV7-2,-,TGTGCCAGCAGCTTAGCAGGGAGCTACGAGCAGTACTTC,CASSLAGSYEQYF
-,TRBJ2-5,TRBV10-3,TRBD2,TGCGCCATCAGTGTACGAGCCCCAACTAGCGGGGGTGAGACCCAGTACTTC,CAISVRAPTSGGETQYF
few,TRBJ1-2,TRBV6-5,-,TGTGCCACCCTCTCTGGAGGGCGGAACTATGGCTACACCTTC,CATLSGGRNYGYTF
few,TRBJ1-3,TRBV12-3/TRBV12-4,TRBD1,TGTGCCAGCAGTCCCGGCGGGACAGTTGGAAACACCATATATTTT,CASSPGGTVGNTIYF
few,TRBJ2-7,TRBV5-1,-,TGCGCCAGCAGCCCCAATCTCGACGAGCAGTACTTC,CASSPNLDEQYF
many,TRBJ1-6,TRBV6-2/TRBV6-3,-,TGTGCCAGCAGTTACCTCCTGGGAAGGCACGCCTATAATTCACCCCTCCACTTT,CASSYLLGRHAYNSPLHF
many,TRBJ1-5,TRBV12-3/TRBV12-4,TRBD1,TGTGCCAGCACGGGGGCAGGGGGCCGGCCCCAGCATTTT,CASTGAGGRPQHF
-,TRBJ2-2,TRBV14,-,TGTGCCAGCAGCCAAGATAACAGAAACACCGGGGAGCTGTTTTTT,CASSQDNRNTGELFF
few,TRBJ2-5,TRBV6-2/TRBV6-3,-,TGTGCCAGCAGTTCCCTAGGTATCCGGGCACGAGAGACCCAGTACTTC,CASSSLGIRARETQYF
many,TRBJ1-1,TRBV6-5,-,TGTGCCAGCAGTTATACGGGACAAAACACTGAAGCTTTCTTT,CASSYTGQNTEAFF
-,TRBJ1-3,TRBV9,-,TGTGCCAGCAGCGTAGACCCCTCCTCCTCTGGAAACACCATATATTTT,CASSVDPSSSGNTIYF
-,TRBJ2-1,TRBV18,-,TGTGCCAGCTCACCCCCAGGGGCCAATGAGCAGTTCTTC,CASSPPGANEQFF
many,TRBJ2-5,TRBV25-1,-,TGTGCCAGCAGTGAATATATAGGCCAGCAAGAGACCCAGTACTTC,CASSEYIGQQETQYF
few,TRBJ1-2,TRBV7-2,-,TGTGCCAGCAGCCAACCCGCAGGGAGGTATGGCTACACCTTC,CASSQPAGRYGYTF
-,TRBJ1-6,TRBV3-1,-,TGTGCCAGCAGTAATAATTCACCCCTCCACTTT,CASSNNSPLHF
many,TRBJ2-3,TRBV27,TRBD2,TGTGCCAGCAGTAGTAGCGGGGGCGGGCTTACGCAGTATTTT,CASSSSGGGLTQYF
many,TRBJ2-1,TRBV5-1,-,TGCGCCAGCAGCTCCCAGCCGGCCTACAATGAGCAGTTCTTC,CASSSQPAYNEQFF
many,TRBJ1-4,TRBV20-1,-,TGCAGTGCTAGGAGTACTATACGAAATGAAAAACTGTTTTTT,CSARSTIRNEKLFF
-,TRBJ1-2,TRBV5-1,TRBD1,TGCGCCAGCAGCTTTGGACAGGGGATTTATGGCTACACCTTC,CASSFGQGIYGYTF
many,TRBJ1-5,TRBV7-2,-,TGTGCCAGCAGCGAAAGGTGGAGCACCCAGCATTTT,CASSERWSTQHF
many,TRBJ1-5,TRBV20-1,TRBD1,TGCAGTGCTAGAGCCACAGGGGCTCGAGGACAGCCCCAGCATTTT,CSARATGARGQPQHF
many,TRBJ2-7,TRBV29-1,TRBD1,TGCAGCGCCCAATTGACAGGGGACGAGCAGTACTTC,CSAQLTGDEQYF
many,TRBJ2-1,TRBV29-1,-,TGCAGCAATAGGGACGGGGACTACAATGAGCAGTTCTTC,CSNRDGDYNEQFF
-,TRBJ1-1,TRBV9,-,TGTGCCAGCAGCGTAAAGGGAAACACTGAAGCTTTCTTT,CASSVKGNTEAFF
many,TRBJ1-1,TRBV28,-,TGTGCCACCGCAGGGCCACTCAACACTGAAGCTTTCTTT,CATAGPLNTEAFF
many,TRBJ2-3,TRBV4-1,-,TGCGCCAGCAGCCTACTAGGATCCGGCGATACGCAGTATTTT,CASSLLGSGDTQYF
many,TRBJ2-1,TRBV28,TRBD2,TGTGCCAGCAGTTTCGGGGCTAGCGGGGGGGCCGATGAGCAGTTCTTC,CASSFGASGGADEQFF
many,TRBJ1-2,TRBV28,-,TGTGCCAGCAGTTTGGCCCCGTCGGGCTACACCTTC,CASSLAPSGYTF
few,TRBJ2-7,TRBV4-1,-,TGCGCCAGCAGCCTCTGGCCCCTACCGGCATACGAGCAGTACTTC,CASSLWPLPAYEQYF
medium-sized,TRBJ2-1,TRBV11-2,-,TGTGCCAGCAGCGGTATTATGGGTCGCTTTAATGAGCAGTTCTTC,CASSGIMGRFNEQFF
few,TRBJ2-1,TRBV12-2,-,TGTGCAAGTCGCTTACCGACTAGCGGTGACCACCCCGAGAGCTCCTACAATGAGCAGTTCTTC,CASRLPTSGDHPESSYNEQFF
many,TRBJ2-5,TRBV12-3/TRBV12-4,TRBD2,TGTGCCAGCAGTTTAAAACGGGGGGGCTTGGAGACCCAGTACTTC,CASSLKRGGLETQYF
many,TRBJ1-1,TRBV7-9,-,TGTGCCAGCACCAGATACAAGAACACTGAAGCTTTCTTT,CASTRYKNTEAFF
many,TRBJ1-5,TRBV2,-,TGTGCCAGCAGTGAAACGGCGAGAGGTCAGCCCCAGCATTTT,CASSETARGQPQHF
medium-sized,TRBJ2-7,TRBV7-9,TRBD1,TGTGCCAGCAGCTCCCGGGACAGGGGGGACTACGAGCAGTACTTC,CASSSRDRGDYEQYF
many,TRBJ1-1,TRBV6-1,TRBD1,TGTGCCAGCAGTAAGACAGGGGAAACTGAAGCTTTCTTT,CASSKTGETEAFF
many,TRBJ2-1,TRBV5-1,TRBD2,TGCGCCAGCAGCTTGTTGACTAGCGGATCCAATGAGCAGTTCTTC,CASSLLTSGSNEQFF
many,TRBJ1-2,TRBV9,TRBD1,TGTGCCAGCAGCGTATCCCTTATAAGACAGGGGCATGGCTACACCTTC,CASSVSLIRQGHGYTF
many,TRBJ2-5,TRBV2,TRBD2,TGTGCCAGCAGCCCGGGACTAACGGAGACCCAGTACTTC,CASSPGLTETQYF